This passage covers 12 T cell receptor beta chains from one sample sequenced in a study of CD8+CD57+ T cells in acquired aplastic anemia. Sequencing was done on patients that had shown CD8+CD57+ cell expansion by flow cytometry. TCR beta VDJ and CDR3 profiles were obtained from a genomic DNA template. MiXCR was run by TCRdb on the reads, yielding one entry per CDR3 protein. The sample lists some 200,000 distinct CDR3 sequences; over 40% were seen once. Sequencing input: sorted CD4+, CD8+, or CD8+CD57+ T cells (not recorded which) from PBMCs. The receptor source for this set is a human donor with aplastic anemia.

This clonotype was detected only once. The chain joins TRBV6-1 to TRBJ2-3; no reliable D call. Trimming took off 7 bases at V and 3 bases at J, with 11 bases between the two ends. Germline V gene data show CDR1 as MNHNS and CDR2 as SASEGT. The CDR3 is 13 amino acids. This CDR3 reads CASMIRRTDTQYF. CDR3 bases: TGTGCCAGCATGATCAGAAGGACAGATACGCAGTATTTT.

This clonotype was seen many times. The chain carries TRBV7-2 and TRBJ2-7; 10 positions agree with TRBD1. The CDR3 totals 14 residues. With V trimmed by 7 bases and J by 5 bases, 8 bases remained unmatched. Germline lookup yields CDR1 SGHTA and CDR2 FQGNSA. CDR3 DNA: TGTGCCAGCATCTTGGGACAGGGGAGCGACGAGCAGTACTTC. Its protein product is CASILGQGSDEQYF.

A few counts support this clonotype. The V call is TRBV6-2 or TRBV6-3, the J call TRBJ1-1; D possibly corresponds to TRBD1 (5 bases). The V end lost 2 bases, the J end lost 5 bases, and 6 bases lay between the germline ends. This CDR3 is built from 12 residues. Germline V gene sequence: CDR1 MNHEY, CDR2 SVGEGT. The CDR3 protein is CASSYGGTEAFF. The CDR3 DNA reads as TGTGCCAGCAGTTACGGGGGAACTGAAGCTTTCTTT.

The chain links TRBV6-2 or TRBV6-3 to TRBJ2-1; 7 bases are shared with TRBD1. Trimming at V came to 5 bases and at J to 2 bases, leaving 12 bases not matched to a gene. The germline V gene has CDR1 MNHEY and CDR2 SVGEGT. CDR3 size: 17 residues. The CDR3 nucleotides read TGTGCCAGCAGTCACACCAGACAGGGAATAGCCTACAATGAGCAGTTCTTC. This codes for CASSHTRQGIAYNEQFF.

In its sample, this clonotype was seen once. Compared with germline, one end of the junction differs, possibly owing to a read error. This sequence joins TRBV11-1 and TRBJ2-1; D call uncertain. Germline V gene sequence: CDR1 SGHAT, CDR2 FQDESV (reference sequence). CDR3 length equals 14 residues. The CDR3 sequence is CVSSYPLVDGEQFF. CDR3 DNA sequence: TGTGTCAGCAGCTACCCCCTCGTCGACGGGGAGCAGTTCTTC.

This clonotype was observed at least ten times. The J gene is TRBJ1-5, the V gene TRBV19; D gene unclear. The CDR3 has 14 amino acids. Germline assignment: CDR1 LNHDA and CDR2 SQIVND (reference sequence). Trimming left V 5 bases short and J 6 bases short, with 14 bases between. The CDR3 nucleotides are TGTGCCAGTAGTCCCGCTGGGAAAGGTCAGCCCCAGCATTTT. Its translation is CASSPAGKGQPQHF.

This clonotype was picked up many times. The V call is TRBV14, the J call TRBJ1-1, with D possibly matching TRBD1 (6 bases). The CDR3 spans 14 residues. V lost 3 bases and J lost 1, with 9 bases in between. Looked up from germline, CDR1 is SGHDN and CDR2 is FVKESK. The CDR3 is CASSQGHANTEAFF. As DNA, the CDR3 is TGTGCCAGCAGCCAGGGACACGCGAACACTGAAGCTTTCTTT.

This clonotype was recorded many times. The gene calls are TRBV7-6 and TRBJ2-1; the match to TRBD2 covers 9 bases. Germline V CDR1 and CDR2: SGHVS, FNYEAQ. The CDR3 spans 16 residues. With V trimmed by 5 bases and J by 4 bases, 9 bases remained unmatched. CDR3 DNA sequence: TGTGCCAGCAGCCTCCGACTAGCGGTACAGTACAATGAGCAGTTCTTC. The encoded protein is CASSLRLAVQYNEQFF. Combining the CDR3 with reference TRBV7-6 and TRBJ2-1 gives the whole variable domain GAGVSQSPRYKVTKRGQDVALRCDPISGHVSLYWYRQALGQGPEFLTYFNYEAQQDKSGLPNDRFSAERPEGSISTLTIQRTEQRDSAMYRCASSLRLAVQYNEQFFGPGTRLTVL.

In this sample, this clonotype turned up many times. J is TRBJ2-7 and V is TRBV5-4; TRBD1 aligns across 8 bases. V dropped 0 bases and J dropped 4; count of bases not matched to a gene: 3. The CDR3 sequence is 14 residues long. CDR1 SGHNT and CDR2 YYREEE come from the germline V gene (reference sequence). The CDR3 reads CASSLGNRGYEQYF. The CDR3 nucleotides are TGTGCCAGCAGCTTGGGAAACAGGGGGTACGAGCAGTACTTC.

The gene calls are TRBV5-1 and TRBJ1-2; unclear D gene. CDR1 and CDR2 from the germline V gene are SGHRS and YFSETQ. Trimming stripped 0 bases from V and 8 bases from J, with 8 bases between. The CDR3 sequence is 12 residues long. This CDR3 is CASSLGNSGYTF. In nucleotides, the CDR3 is TGCGCCAGCAGCTTGGGCAATAGCGGCTACACCTTC.

As DNA, the CDR3 is TGTGCCAGTGGGCCGGGACAGGCGGGGGTCGATGAGCAGTTCTTC. This codes for CASGPGQAGVDEQFF. The chain joins TRBV19 to TRBJ2-1; tentatively, D is TRBD1 (8 bases). Deletions cut 8 bases from V and 8 bases from J, with 22 bases between. Germline V gene data show CDR1 as LNHDA and CDR2 as SQIVND (reference sequence). This CDR3 comprises 15 residues.

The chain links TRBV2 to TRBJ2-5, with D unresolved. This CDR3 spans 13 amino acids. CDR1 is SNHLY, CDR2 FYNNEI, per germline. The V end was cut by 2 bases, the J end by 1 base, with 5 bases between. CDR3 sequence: CASSEPLQETQYF. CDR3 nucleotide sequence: TGTGCCAGCAGTGAACCCCTCCAAGAGACCCAGTACTTC.